A selection of T cell receptor beta chains follows, all from one sample in a study of human T cells and chemical hapten exposure. In TCRdb, the RACE reads were re-called with MiXCR into one record per CDR3 protein. The sample has 380,000 or so distinct CDR3 sequences; 4% to 5.5% are singletons. The sample here was whole blood, taken in connection with sensitization to the hapten diphenylcyclopropenone (DPC). The receptors originated from a woman in her fifties or sixties with alopecia areata. Some clones in this sample may be carry-over from other donors' samples. Both conserved end residues are part of each CDR3. The D gene is left open where the match is weak. Rows give clone size only sometimes, using once, few, many, or a class for an expanded clone.

D gene,clone size,J gene,V gene,CDR3 protein,CDR3 DNA
TRBD1,many,TRBJ1-1,TRBV27,CASSWEDRGRNTEAFF,TGTGCCAGCAGTTGGGAGGACAGGGGGCGGAACACTGAAGCTTTCTTT
.,few,TRBJ1-1,TRBV5-1,CASSGRHTEAFF,TGCGCCAGCAGTGGCAGGCACACTGAAGCTTTCTTT
.,few,TRBJ2-7,TRBV5-4,CASSLGLAGSEQYF,TGTGCCAGCAGCTTGGGACTTGCAGGATCCGAGCAGTACTTC
.,.,TRBJ1-1,TRBV20-1,CSARGYSGTQAAFEAFF,TGCAGTGCTAGAGGTTACTCCGGGACTCAAGCAGCGTTTGAAGCTTTCTTT
.,many,TRBJ2-1,TRBV6-5,CASSYGPYQFF,TGTGCCAGCAGTTACGGGCCCTACCAGTTCTTC
TRBD1,.,TRBJ1-5,TRBV4-3,CASSQSLDRDSQPQHF,TGCGCCAGCAGCCAATCATTGGACAGGGACAGTCAGCCCCAGCATTTT
.,.,TRBJ1-5,TRBV15,CATSRDPGADQPQHF,TGTGCCACCAGCAGAGATCCAGGGGCTGATCAGCCCCAGCATTTT
.,many,TRBJ2-3,TRBV20-1,CSARGRGTDTQYF,TGCAGTGCTAGGGGGCGAGGGACAGATACGCAGTATTTT
.,.,TRBJ1-3,TRBV6-5,CASSRDPGGNTIYF,TGTGCCAGCAGTCGGGACCCTGGGGGAAACACCATATATTTT
.,few,TRBJ2-1,TRBV7-9,CASSPGGTAEQFF,TGTGCCAGCAGCCCGGGGGGGACAGCCGAGCAGTTCTTC
.,many,TRBJ1-1,TRBV6-2/TRBV6-3,CASSSFPNTEAFF,TGTGCCAGCAGTTCATTCCCGAACACTGAAGCTTTCTTT
TRBD1,few,TRBJ1-1,TRBV5-1,CASSLTQITGAEEAFF,TGCGCCAGCAGCTTAACTCAGATAACAGGGGCCGAGGAAGCTTTCTTT
.,.,TRBJ1-6,TRBV10-3,CAIIDSLDNSPLHF,TGTGCCATCATCGACTCGCTGGATAATTCACCCCTCCACTTT
TRBD2,few,TRBJ2-4,TRBV7-2,CASSTRAGGPKNIQYF,TGTGCCAGCAGCACCCGAGCGGGGGGGCCCAAAAACATTCAGTACTTC